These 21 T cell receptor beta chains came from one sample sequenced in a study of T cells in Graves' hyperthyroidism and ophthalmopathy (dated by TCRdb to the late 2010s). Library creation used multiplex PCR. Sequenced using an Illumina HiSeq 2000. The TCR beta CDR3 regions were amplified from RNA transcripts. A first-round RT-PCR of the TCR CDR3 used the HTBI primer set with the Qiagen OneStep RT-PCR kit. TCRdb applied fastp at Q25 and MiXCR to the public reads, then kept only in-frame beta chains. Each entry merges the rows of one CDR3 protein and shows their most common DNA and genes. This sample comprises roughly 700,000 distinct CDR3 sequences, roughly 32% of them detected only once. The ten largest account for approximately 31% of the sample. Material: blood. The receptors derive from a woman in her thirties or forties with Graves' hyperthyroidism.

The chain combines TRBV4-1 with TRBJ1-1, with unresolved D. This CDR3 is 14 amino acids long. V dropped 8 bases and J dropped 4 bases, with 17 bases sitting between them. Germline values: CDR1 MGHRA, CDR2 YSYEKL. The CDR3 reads CASRTISGGTEAFF. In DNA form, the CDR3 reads TGCGCCAGCCGCACAATCTCGGGCGGCACTGAAGCTTTCTTT.

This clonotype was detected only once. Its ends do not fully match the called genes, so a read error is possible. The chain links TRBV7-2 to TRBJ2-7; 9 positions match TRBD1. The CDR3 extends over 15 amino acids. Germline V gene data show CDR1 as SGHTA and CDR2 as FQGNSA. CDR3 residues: CASSQERTGAYEQYF. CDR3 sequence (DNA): TGCGCCAGCAGCCAAGAACGGACAGGGGCCTACGAGCAGTACTTC.

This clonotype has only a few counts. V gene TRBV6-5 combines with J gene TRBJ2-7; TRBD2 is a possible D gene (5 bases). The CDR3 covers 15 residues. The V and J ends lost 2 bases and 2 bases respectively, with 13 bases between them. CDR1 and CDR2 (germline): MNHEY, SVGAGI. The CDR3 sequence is CASSYAGFQPYEQYF. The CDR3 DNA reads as TGTGCCAGCAGTTACGCGGGCTTCCAGCCCTACGAGCAGTACTTC.

The CDR3 DNA reads TGTGCCAGCAGCCAAGAGGGCAGGGGGCTCGGACAGCCCCAGCATTTT. As protein: CASSQEGRGLGQPQHF. J is TRBJ1-5 and V is TRBV7-2, with TRBD1 identical over 8 bases. The CDR3 runs to 16 residues. V was pared by 5 bases and J by 7 bases, with 13 bases of the junction left unmatched. Germline V CDR1 and CDR2: SGHTA, FQGNSA.

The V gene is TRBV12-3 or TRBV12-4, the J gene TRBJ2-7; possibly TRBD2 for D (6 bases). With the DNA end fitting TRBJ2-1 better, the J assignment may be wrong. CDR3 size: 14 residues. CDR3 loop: CASSPTTSEGEQFF. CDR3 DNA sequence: TGTGCCAGCAGTCCGACGACTAGTGAAGGTGAGCAGTTCTTC.

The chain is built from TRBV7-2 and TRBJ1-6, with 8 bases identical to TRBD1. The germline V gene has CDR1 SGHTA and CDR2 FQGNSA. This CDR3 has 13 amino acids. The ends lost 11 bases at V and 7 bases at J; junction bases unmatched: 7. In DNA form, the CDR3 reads TGTGCCGGCGGGACAGGTCCAAATTCACCCCTCCACTTT. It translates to CAGGTGPNSPLHF.

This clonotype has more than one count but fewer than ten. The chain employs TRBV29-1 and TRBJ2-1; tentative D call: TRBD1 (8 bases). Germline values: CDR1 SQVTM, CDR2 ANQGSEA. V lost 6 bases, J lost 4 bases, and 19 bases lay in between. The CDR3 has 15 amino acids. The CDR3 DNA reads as TGCAGCGTGAACGGACAGGGAGGGGTTTACAATGAGCAGTTCTTC. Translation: CSVNGQGGVYNEQFF.

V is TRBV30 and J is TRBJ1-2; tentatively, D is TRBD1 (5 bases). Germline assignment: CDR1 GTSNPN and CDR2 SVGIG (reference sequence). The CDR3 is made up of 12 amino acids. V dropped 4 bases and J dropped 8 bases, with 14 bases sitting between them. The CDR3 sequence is CAWTGGLGGYTF. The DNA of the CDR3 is TGTGCCTGGACCGGGGGATTGGGGGGCTACACCTTC.

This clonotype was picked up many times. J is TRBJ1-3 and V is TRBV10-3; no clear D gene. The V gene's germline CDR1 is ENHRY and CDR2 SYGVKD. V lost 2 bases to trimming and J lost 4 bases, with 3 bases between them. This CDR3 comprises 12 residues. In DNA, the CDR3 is TGTGCCATCAGTGAGCAGGGAAACACCATATATTTT. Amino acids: CAISEQGNTIYF.

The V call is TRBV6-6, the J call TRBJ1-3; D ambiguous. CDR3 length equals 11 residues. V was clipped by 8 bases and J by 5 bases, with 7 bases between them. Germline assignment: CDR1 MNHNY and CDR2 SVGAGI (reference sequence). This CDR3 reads CASHERNTIYF. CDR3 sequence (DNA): TGTGCCAGCCACGAACGAAACACCATATATTTT.

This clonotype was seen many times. CDR3 nucleotides: TGTGCCAGCAGCTTAGCGACCGGAAAGAGCTCCTACGAGCAGTACTTC. Amino acids: CASSLATGKSSYEQYF. This sequence joins TRBV7-9 and TRBJ2-7; D unclear. Trimming removed 0 bases at V and 0 bases at J, with 12 bases between. The CDR3 is made up of 16 amino acids. Germline V lookup: CDR1 SEHNR, CDR2 FQNEAQ (reference sequence).

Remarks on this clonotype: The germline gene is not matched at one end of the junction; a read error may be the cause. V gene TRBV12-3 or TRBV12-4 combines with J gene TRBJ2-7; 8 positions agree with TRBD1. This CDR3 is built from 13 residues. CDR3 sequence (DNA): TGTGCCAGCAGTTTGCCACCAGGGGGCTGGCCAAACTTC. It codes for CASSLPPGGWPNF.

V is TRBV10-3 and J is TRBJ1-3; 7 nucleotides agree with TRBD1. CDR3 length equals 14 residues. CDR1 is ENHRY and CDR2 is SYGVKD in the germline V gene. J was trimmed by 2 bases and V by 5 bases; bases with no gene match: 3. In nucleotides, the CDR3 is TGTGCCATCAGTAAACAGGGGACTGGAAACACCATATATTTT. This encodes CAISKQGTGNTIYF.

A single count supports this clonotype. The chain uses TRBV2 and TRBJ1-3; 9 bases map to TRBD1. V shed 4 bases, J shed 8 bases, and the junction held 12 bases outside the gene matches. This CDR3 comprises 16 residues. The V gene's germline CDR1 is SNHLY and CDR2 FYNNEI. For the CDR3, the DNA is TGTGCCAGCAGTGTGGGACAGGGAGACTATGGCTACACCATATATTTT. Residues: CASSVGQGDYGYTIYF.

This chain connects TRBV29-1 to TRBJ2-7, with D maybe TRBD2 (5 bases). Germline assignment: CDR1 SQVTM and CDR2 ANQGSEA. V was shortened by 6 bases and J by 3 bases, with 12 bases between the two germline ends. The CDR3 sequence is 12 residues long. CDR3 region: CSVALGSYEQYF. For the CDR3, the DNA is TGCAGCGTAGCTCTGGGGAGCTACGAGCAGTACTTC.

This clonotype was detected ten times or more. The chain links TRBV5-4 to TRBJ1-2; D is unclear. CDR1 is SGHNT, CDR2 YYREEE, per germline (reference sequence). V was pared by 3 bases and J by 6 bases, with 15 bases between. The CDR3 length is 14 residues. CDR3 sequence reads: CASSCTWCGHGYTF. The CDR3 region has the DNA TGTGCCAGCAGCTGCACTTGGTGCGGCCATGGCTACACCTTC.

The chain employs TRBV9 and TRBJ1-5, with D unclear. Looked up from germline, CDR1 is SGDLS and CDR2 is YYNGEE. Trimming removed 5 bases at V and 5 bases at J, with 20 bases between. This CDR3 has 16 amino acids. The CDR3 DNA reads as TGTGCCAGCAGTCAGGACCTTCCCATGGCCCATCAGCCCCAGCATTTT. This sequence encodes CASSQDLPMAHQPQHF.

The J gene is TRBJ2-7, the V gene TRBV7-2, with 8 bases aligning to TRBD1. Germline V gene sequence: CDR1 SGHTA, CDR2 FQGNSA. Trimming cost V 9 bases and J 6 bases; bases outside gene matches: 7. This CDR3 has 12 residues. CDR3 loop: CASRGQVFEQYF. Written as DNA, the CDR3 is TGTGCCAGTCGGGGACAGGTATTCGAGCAGTACTTC. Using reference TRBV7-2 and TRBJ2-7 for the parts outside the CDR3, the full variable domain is GAGVSQSPSNKVTEKGKDVELRCDPISGHTALYWYRQSLGQGLEFLIYFQGNSAPDKSGLPSDRFSAERTGGSVSTLTIQRTQQEDSAVYLCASRGQVFEQYFGPGTRLTVT.

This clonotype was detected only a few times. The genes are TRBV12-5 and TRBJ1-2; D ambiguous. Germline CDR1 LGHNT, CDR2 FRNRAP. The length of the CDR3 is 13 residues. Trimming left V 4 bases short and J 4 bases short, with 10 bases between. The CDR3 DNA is TGTGCTAGTGGTTCGGACGGACCCTATGGCTACACCTTC. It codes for CASGSDGPYGYTF.

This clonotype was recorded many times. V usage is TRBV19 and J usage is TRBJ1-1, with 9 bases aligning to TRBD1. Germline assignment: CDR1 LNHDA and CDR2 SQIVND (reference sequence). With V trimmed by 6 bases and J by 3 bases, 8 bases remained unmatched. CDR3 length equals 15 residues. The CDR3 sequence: CASRTQGAQHTEAFF. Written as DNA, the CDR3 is TGTGCCAGTAGGACACAGGGGGCGCAGCACACTGAAGCTTTCTTT.

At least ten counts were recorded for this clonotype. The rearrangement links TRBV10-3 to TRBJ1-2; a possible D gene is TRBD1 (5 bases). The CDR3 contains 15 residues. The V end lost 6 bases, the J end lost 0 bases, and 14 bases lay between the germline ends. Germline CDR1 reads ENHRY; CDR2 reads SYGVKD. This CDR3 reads CAIRLQDSTNYGYTF. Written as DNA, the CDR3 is TGTGCCATCAGACTACAGGATTCTACTAACTATGGCTACACCTTC.